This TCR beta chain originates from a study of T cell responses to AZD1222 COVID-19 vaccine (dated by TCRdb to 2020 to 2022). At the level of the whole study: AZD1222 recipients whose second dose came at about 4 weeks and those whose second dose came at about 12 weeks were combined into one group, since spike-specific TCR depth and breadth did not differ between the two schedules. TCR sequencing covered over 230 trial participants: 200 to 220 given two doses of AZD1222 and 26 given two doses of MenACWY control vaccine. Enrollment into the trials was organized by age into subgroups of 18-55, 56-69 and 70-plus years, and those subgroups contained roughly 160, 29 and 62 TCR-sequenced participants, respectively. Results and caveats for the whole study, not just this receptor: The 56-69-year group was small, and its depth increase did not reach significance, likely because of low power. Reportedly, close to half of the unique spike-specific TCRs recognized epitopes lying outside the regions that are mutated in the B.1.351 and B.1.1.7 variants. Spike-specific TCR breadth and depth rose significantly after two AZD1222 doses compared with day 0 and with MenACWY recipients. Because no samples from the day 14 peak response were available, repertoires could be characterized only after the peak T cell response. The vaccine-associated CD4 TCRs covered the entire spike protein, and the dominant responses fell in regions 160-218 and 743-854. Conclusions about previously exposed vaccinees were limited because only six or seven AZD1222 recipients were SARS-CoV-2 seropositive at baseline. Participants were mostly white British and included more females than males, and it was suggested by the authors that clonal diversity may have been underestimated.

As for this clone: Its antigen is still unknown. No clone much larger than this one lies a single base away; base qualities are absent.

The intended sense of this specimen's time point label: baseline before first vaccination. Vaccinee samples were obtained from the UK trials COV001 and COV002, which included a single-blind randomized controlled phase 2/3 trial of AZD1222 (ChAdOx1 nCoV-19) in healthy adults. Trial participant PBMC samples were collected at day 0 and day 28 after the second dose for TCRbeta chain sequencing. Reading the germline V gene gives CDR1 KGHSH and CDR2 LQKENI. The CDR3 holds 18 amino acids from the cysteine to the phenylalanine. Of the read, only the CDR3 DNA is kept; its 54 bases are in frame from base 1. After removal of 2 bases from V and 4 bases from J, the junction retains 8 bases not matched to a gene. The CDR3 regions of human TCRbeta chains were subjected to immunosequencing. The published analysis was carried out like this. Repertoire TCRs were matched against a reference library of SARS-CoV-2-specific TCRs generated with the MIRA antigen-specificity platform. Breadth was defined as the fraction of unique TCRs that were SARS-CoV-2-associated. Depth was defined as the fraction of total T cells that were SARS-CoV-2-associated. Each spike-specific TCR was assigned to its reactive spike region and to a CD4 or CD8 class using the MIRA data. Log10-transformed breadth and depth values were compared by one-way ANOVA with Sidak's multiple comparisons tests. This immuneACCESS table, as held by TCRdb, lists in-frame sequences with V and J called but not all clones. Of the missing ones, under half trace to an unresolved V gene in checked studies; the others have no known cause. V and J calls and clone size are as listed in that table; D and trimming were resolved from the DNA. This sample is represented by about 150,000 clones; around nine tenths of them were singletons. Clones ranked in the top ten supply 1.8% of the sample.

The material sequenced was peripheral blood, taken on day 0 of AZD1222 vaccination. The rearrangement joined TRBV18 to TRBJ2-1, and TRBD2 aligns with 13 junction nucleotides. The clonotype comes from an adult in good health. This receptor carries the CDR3 CASSPSPGLAGTYNEQFF. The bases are TGTGCCAGCTCACCAAGCCCGGGACTAGCGGGAACATACAATGAGCAGTTCTTC.